Presented here are 12 T cell receptor beta chains from one specimen sequenced in a study of shared clonotypes between healthy human individuals. Here immunoSEQ multiplex PCR was the method, and the copy in TCRdb shows in-frame clones only, minus some. The sample holds 400,000 to 500,000 clones, 76% seen once. Input material: PBMCs. These receptors were collected from a middle-aged woman in good health. Some clones in this sample may be carry-over from other donors' samples.

The chain carries TRBV18 and TRBJ2-7; D is perhaps TRBD2 (6 bases). Germline CDR1 KGHSH, CDR2 LQKENI. The CDR3 is 16 amino acids. Trimming stripped 1 base from V and 1 base from J, with 14 bases between. The CDR3 DNA sequence: TGTGCCAGCTCACCACACCGGGACTTATATTCCTACGAGCAGTACTTC. Protein sequence: CASSPHRDLYSYEQYF.

Remarks on this clone: Possible read error: a much larger clone is one base away. The V gene is TRBV27, the J gene TRBJ2-5, with 12 nucleotides matching TRBD2. From germline, CDR1 is MNHEY and CDR2 SMNVEV (reference sequence). CDR3 length: 14 residues. The V segment lost 5 bases and the J segment 4 bases; nucleotides outside the gene matches: 2. DNA for the CDR3: TGTGCCAGCAGTCGACTAGCGGGAGTAGAGACCCAGTACTTC. Translating gives CASSRLAGVETQYF.

The CDR3 reads CASSLAGGQNTGELFF. In nucleotides, the CDR3 is TGTGCCAGCAGCTTAGCGGGGGGACAGAACACCGGGGAGCTGTTTTTT. The chain uses TRBV7-3 and TRBJ2-2, with 8 bases that match TRBD2. The V gene end was trimmed by 2 bases and the J gene end by 1 base; junction bases not matched to a gene: 3. CDR3 size: 16 residues. Germline lookup yields CDR1 SGHTA and CDR2 FQGTGA.

This clone has only a few counts. The chain uses TRBV28 and TRBJ1-5; D ambiguous. The CDR3 spans 15 residues. The germline V gene encodes CDR1 MDHEN and CDR2 SYDVKM. Deletions cut 6 bases from V and 4 bases from J, with 16 bases between. DNA of the CDR3: TGTGCCAGCAGCACCCCACGCAGGTTGAATCAGCCCCAGCATTTT. Translated, it gives CASSTPRRLNQPQHF.

The rearrangement links TRBV18 to TRBJ1-3, with unresolved D. This CDR3 region has 14 residues. Germline lookup yields CDR1 KGHSH and CDR2 LQKENI. V lost 3 bases and J 3 bases, leaving 9 bases between the germline ends. The DNA of the CDR3 is TGTGCCAGCTCACCTGACGGCAGTGGAAACACCATATATTTT. It is translated as CASSPDGSGNTIYF. The full variable domain, rest sourced from reference TRBV18 and TRBJ1-3, is NAGVMQNPRHLVRRRGQEARLRCSPMKGHSHVYWYRQLPEEGLKFMVYLQKENIIDESGMPKERFSAEFPKEGPSILRIQQVVRGDSAAYFCASSPDGSGNTIYFGEGSWLTVV.

V and J are TRBV7-3 and TRBJ2-3; D uncertain. The CDR3 extends over 14 amino acids. V was shortened by 5 bases and J by 3 bases, with 12 bases between the two germline ends. Germline V gene data show CDR1 as SGHTA and CDR2 as FQGTGA. The CDR3 is CASSRTGHTDTQYF. CDR3 DNA: TGTGCCAGCAGCCGCACCGGGCATACAGATACGCAGTATTTT.

Details on this clone: One base away lies a much larger clone, so this may be a sequencing read error. The same CDR3 can be traced to other DNA sequences in this sample. The chain links TRBV4-1 to TRBJ1-1; a weak D match, TRBD1 (5 bases). Trimming took 4 bases from V and 4 from J, leaving 16 bases between them. This CDR3 comprises 15 residues. Germline CDR1 and CDR2: MGHRA and YSYEKL. The CDR3 loop reads CASSPFSGDGTEAFF. CDR3 bases: TGCGCCAGCAGCCCTTTCAGCGGGGACGGCACTGAAGCTTTCTTT.

The rearrangement links TRBV18 to TRBJ1-3; D is undetermined. Germline V gene sequence: CDR1 KGHSH, CDR2 LQKENI. V was trimmed by 3 bases and J by 8 bases, leaving 8 bases between them. CDR3 length equals 12 residues. The CDR3 loop is CASSPRGDTIYF. The CDR3 DNA reads as TGTGCCAGCTCACCCCGGGGAGACACCATATATTTT.

Regarding this clone: Just one base apart from a much larger clone, this may be a read error. The same CDR3 is also encoded by other DNA sequences in this sample. The CDR3 DNA sequence: TGTGCCAGCAGGAGACCGGGACAGGGGACTTCCTACGAGCAGTATTTC. Its protein is CASRRPGQGTSYEQYF. J is TRBJ2-7 and V is TRBV28; 10 bases fit TRBD1. Per germline, CDR1 MDHEN and CDR2 SYDVKM. The CDR3 is 16 residues long.

This clone was observed at least ten times. The chain joins TRBV19 to TRBJ2-1; D is unclear. In germline, CDR1 is LNHDA, CDR2 SQIVND (reference sequence). CDR3 length: 14 residues. Trimming pared 3 bases from V and 6 bases from J, leaving 12 bases between. In nucleotides, the CDR3 is TGTGCCAGTAGTATTTCGACTGAGGCCAATGAGCAGTTCTTC. This codes for CASSISTEANEQFF. Supplemented by reference TRBV19 and TRBJ2-1, the full variable domain reads DGGITQSPKYLFRKEGQNVTLSCEQNLNHDAMYWYRQDPGQGLRLIYYSQIVNDFQKGDIAEGYSVSREKKESFPLTVTSAQKNPTAFYLCASSISTEANEQFFGPGTRLTVL.

As for this clone: A read error may produce the germline difference seen at one junction end. The rearrangement uses TRBV6-5 and TRBJ1-1; D not resolved. CDR3 length: 16 residues. The V gene's germline CDR1 is MNHEY and CDR2 SVGAGI. CDR3 loop: CASGYSSGEANTEAFF. For the CDR3, the DNA is TGTGCCAGCGGTTACTCCTCCGGTGAGGCGAACACTGAAGCTTTCTTT.

The J gene is TRBJ2-1, the V gene TRBV29-1; 10 bases fit TRBD2. The ends lost 4 bases at V and 6 bases at J; junction bases unmatched: 9. From germline, CDR1 is SQVTM and CDR2 ANQGSEA. This CDR3 spans 15 amino acids. CDR3 loop: CSVAPTSGMINEQFF. In DNA form, the CDR3 reads TGCAGCGTTGCACCCACTAGCGGGATGATCAATGAGCAGTTCTTC.